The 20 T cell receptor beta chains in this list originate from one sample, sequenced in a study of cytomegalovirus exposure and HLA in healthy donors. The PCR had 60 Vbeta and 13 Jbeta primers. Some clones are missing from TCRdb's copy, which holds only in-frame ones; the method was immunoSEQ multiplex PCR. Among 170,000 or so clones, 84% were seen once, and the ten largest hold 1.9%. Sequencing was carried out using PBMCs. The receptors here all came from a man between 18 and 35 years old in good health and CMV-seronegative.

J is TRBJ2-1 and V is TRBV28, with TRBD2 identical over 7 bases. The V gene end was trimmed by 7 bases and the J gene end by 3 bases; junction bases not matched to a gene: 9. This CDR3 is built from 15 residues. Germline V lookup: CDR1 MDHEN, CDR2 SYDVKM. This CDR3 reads CASTMTSPYYNEQFF. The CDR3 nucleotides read TGTGCCAGCACCATGACTAGCCCTTACTACAATGAGCAGTTCTTC.

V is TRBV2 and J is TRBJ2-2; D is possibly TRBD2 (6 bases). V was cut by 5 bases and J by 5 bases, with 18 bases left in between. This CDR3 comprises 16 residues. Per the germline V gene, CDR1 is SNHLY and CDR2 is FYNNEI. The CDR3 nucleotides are TGTGCCAGCAGTAGGAGGGAACTAGCTGCGACCGGGGAGCTGTTTTTT. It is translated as CASSRRELAATGELFF.

The CDR3 nucleotides are TGTGCCAGCACCGACAGGGGGAGGGATGAAAAACTGTTTTTT. Translation gives CASTDRGRDEKLFF. The rearrangement uses TRBV5-5 and TRBJ1-4; 9 nucleotides match TRBD1. CDR1 is SGHKS and CDR2 is YYEKEE in the germline V gene (reference sequence). Trimming removed 6 bases from V and 6 bases from J; junction bases left unmatched: 6. CDR3 length: 14 residues. The variable domain in full, completed from reference TRBV5-5 and TRBJ1-4, reads DAGVTQSPTHLIKTRGQQVTLRCSPISGHKSVSWYQQVLGQGPQFIFQYYEKEERGRGNFPDRFSARQFPNYSSELNVNALLLGDSALYLCASTDRGRDEKLFFGSGTQLSVL.

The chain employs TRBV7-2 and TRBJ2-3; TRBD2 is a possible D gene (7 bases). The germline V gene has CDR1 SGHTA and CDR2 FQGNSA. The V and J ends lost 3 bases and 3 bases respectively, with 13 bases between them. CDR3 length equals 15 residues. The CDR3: CASSFSGEGTDTQYF. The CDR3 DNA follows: TGTGCCAGCAGCTTTTCAGGGGAGGGAACAGATACGCAGTATTTT.

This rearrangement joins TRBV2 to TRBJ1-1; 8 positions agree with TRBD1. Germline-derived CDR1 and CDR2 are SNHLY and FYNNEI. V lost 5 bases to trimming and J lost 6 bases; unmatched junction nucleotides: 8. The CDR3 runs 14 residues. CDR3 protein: CASSSSQGVPEAFF. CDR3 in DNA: TGTGCCAGCAGTTCGTCACAGGGGGTTCCTGAAGCTTTCTTT.

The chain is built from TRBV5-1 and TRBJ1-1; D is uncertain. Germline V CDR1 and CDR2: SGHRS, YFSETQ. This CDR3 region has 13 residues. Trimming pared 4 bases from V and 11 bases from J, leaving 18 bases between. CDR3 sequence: CASSEDGGRLAFF. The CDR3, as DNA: TGCGCCAGCAGCGAAGACGGTGGTAGACTGGCTTTCTTT.

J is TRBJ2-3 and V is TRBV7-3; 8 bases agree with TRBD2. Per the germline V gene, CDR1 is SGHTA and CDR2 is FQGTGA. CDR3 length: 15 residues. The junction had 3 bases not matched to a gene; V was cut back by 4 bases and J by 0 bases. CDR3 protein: CASSSVAGSTDTQYF. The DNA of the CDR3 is TGTGCCAGCAGCTCCGTAGCGGGGAGCACAGATACGCAGTATTTT. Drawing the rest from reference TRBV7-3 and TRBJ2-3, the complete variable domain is GAGVSQTPSNKVTEKGKYVELRCDPISGHTALYWYRQSLGQGPEFLIYFQGTGAADDSGLPNDRFFAVRPEGSVSTLKIQRTERGDSAVYLCASSSVAGSTDTQYFGPGTRLTVL.

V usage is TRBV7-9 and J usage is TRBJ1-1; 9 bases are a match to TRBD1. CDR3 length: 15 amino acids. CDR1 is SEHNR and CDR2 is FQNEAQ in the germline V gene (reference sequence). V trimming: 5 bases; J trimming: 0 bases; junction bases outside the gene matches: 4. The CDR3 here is CASSPGQGLNTEAFF. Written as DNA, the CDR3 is TGTGCCAGCAGCCCGGGACAGGGACTGAACACTGAAGCTTTCTTT.

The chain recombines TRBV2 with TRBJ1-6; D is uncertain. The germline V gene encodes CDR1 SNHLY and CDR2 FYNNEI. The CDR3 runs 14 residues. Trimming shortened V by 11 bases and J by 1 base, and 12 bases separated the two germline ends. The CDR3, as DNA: TGTGCCGGCCGAGGGCCATCCTATAATTCACCCCTCCACTTT. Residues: CAGRGPSYNSPLHF. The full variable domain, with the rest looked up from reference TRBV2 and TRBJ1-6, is EPEVTQTPSHQVTQMGQEVILRCVPISNHLYFYWYRQILGQKVEFLVSFYNNEISEKSEIFDDQFSVERPDGSNFTLKIRSTKLEDSAMYFCAGRGPSYNSPLHFGNGTRLTVT.

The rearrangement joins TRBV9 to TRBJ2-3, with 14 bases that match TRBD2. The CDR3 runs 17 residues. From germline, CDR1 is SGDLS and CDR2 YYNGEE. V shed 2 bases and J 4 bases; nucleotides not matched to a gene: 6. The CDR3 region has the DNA TGTGCCAGCAGCGTGGCGACTAGCGGGAGGGCTGCAGATACGCAGTATTTT. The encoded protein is CASSVATSGRAADTQYF. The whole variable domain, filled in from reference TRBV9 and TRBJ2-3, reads DSGVTQTPKHLITATGQRVTLRCSPRSGDLSVYWYQQSLDQGLQFLIQYYNGEERAKGNILERFSAQQFPDLHSELNLSSLELGDSALYFCASSVATSGRAADTQYFGPGTRLTVL.

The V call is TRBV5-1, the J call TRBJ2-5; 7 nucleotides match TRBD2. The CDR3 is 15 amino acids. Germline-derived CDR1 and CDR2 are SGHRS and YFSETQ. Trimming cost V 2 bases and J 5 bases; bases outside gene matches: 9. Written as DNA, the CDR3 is TGCGCCAGCAGCTTTGGCGGGAGTGTGCGGGAGACCCAGTACTTC. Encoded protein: CASSFGGSVRETQYF.

CDR3 in DNA: TGTGCTAGTGGACTCTGGACTAAAGGGACAGATACGCAGTATTTT. This gives the protein CASGLWTKGTDTQYF. The V gene is TRBV12-5, the J gene TRBJ2-3; D is perhaps TRBD2 (6 bases). Germline V CDR1 and CDR2: LGHNT, FRNRAP. V gave up 6 bases and J gave up 3 bases, with 16 bases separating them. The CDR3 contains 15 residues.

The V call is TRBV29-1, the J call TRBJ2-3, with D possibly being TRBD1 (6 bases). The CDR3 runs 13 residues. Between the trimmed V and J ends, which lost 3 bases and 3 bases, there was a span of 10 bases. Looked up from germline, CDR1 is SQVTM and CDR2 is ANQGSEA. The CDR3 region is CSVDPQGTDTQYF. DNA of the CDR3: TGCAGCGTTGACCCCCAGGGGACAGATACGCAGTATTTT.

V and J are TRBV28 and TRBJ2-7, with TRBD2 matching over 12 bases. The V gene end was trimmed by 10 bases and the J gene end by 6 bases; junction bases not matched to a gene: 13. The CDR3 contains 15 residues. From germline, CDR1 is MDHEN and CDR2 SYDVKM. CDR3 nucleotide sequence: TGTGCCACTTGCCTAGGGACTAGCGGGTTTGGCGAGCAGTACTTC. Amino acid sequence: CATCLGTSGFGEQYF.

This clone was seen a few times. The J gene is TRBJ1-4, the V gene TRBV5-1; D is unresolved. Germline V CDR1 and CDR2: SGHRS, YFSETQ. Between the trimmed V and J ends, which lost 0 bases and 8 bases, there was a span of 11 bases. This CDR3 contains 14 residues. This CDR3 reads CASSLAQNPEKLFF. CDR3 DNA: TGCGCCAGCAGCTTGGCTCAGAACCCCGAAAAACTGTTTTTT.

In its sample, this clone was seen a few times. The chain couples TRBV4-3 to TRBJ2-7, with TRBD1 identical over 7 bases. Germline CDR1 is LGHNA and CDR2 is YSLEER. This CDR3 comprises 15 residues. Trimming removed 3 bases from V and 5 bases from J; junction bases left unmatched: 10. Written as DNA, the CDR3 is TGCGCCAGCAGCCAGGCTTCACAGGGGAACCACGAGCAGTACTTC. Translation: CASSQASQGNHEQYF.

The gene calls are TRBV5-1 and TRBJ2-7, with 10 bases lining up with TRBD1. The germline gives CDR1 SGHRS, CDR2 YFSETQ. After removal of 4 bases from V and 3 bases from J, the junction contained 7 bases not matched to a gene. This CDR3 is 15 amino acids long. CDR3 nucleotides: TGCGCCAGCAGCCAACGGACAGGGGGGGGCTACGAGCAGTACTTC. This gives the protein CASSQRTGGGYEQYF. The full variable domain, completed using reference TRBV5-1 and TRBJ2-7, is KAGVTQTPRYLIKTRGQQVTLSCSPISGHRSVSWYQQTPGQGLQFLFEYFSETQRNKGNFPGRFSGRQFSNSRSEMNVSTLELGDSALYLCASSQRTGGGYEQYFGPGTRLTVT.

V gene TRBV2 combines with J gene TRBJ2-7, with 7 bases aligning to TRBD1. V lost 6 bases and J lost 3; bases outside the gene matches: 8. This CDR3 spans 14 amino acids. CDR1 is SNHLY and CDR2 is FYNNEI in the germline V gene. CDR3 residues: CASRFGTAVYEQYF. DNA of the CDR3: TGTGCCAGCAGGTTTGGGACAGCAGTCTACGAGCAGTACTTC.

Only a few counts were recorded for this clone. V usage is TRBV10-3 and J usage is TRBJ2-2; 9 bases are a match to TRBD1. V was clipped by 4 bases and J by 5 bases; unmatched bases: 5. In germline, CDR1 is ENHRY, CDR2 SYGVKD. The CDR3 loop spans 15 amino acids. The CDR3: CAISADRGGTGELFF. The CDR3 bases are TGTGCCATCAGTGCTGACAGGGGGGGAACCGGGGAGCTGTTTTTT.

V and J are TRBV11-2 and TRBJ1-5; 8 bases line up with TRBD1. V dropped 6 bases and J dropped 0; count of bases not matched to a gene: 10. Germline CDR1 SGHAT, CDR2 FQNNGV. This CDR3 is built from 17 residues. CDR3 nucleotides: TGTGCCAGCAGTCTCGGGACAGGAGCTTATAGCAATCAGCCCCAGCATTTT. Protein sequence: CASSLGTGAYSNQPQHF.